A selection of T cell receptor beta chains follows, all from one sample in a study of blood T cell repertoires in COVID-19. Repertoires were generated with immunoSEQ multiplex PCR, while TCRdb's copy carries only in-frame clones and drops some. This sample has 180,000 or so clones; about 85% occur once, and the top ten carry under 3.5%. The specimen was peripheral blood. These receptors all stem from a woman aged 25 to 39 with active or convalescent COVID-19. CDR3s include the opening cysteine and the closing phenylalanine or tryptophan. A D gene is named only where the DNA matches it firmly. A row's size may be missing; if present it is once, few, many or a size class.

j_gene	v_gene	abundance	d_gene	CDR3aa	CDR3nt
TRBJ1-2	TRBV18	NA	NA	CASSRDMSGYTF	TGTGCCAGCTCACGGGACATGTCTGGCTACACCTTC
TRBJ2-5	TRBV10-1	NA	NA	CATSRAGAAETQYF	TGCGCCACCTCCAGGGCAGGGGCAGCGGAGACCCAGTACTTC
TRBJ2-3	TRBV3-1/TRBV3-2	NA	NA	CASPKGRRGNTDTQYF	TGTGCCAGCCCCAAAGGACGAAGGGGCAACACAGATACGCAGTATTTT
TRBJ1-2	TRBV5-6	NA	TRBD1	CASEGGEYGYTF	TGTGCCAGCGAAGGGGGCGAATATGGCTACACCTTC
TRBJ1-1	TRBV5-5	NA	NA	CASSFNRVDTEAFF	TGTGCCAGCAGCTTTAACAGGGTCGACACTGAAGCTTTCTTT
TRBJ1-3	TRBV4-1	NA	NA	CASSQGASGNTIYF	TGCGCCAGCAGCCAAGGGGCCTCTGGAAACACCATATATTTT
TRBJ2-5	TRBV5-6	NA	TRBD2	CASSLDSLAVLKETQYF	TGTGCCAGCAGCTTGGACTCCCTAGCGGTCCTGAAAGAGACCCAGTACTTC
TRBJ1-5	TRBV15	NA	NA	CATSTTQGNQPQHF	TGTGCCACCAGCACCACCCAGGGCAATCAGCCCCAGCATTTT
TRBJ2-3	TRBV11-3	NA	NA	CASSLRADTQYF	TGTGCCAGCAGCTTGAGGGCAGATACGCAGTATTTT
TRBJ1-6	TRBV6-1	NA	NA	CASSERETLTPLHF	TGTGCCAGCAGTGAAAGGGAGACGCTTACACCCCTCCACTTT
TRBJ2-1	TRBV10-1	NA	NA	CASSEFRDLKGWQFF	TGCGCCAGCAGTGAGTTTAGGGACTTAAAGGGTTGGCAGTTCTTC
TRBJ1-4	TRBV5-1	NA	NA	CASSLGGQPNEKLFF	TGCGCCAGCAGCTTGGGAGGACAGCCTAATGAAAAACTGTTTTTT
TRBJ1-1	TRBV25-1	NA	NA	CASSLTGPRGTEAFF	TGTGCCAGCAGTCTGACAGGCCCTCGGGGTACTGAAGCTTTCTTT
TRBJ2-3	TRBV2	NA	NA	CASNPSGLGADTQYF	TGTGCCAGCAACCCGAGCGGGCTCGGGGCAGATACGCAGTATTTT
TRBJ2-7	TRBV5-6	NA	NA	CASSLAAHSYEQYF	TGTGCCAGCAGCTTGGCCGCACACTCCTACGAGCAGTACTTC
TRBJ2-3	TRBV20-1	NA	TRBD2	CSASGLATDTQYF	TGCAGTGCTAGTGGACTAGCCACAGATACGCAGTATTTT
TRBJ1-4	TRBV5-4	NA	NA	CASSLRQNEKLFF	TGTGCCAGCAGCTTGAGACAGAATGAAAAACTGTTTTTT
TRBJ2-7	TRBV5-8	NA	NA	CASSTLDRKEEQYF	TGTGCCAGCAGCACATTAGACAGGAAGGAAGAGCAGTACTTC
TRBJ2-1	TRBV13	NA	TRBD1	CASSLSQGAVDEQFF	TGTGCCAGCAGCTTAAGCCAGGGGGCCGTGGATGAGCAGTTCTTC
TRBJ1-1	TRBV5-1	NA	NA	CASSSSDTGDTEAFF	TGCGCCAGCAGCTCTTCGGACACTGGTGACACTGAAGCTTTCTTT
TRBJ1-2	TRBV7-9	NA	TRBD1	CASSLRGQEGVGYGYTF	TGTGCCAGCAGCTTAAGGGGACAGGAGGGAGTGGGCTATGGCTACACCTTC
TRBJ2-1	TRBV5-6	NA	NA	CASSGGGSGYNEQFF	TGTGCCAGCAGCGGAGGGGGCAGTGGATACAATGAGCAGTTCTTC
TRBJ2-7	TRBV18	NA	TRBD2	CASSPGGYEQYF	TGTGCCAGCTCCCCGGGGGGCTACGAGCAGTACTTC
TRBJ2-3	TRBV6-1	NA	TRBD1	CASRGQGIGTDTQYF	TGTGCCAGCAGAGGACAGGGGATCGGCACAGATACGCAGTATTTT
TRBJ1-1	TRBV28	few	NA	CASTSSFTEAFF	TGTGCCAGCACTTCCAGTTTCACTGAAGCTTTCTTT
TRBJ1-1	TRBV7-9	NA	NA	CASSLFGLNTEAFF	TGTGCCAGCAGCTTATTTGGGCTGAACACTGAAGCTTTCTTT
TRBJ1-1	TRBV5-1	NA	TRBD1	CASSFTGESEAFF	TGCGCCAGCAGCTTTACAGGGGAATCTGAAGCTTTCTTT
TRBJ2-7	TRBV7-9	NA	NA	CASSPSGRLREQYF	TGTGCCAGCAGCCCGTCGGGGAGGTTAAGGGAGCAGTACTTC
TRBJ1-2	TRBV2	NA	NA	CASRARTGYGYTF	TGTGCCAGCAGGGCTCGTACGGGCTATGGCTACACCTTC
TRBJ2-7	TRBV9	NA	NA	CASRVHLAVPGRGTSYEQYF	TGTGCCAGCAGGGTACACTTAGCGGTCCCCGGTCGGGGGACCTCCTACGAGCAGTACTTC
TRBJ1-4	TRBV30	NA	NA	CAWSIRSQEKLFF	TGTGCCTGGAGTATCAGGTCCCAAGAAAAACTGTTTTTT
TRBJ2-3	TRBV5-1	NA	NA	CASRPGDTTDTQYF	TGCGCCAGCAGACCGGGTGATACGACAGATACGCAGTATTTT
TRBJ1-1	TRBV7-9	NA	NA	CASSTQDKDTEAFF	TGTGCCAGCAGCACCCAGGACAAGGACACTGAAGCTTTCTTT
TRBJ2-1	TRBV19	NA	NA	CASSIGSRSYNEQFF	TGTGCCAGTAGTATCGGGAGTCGGTCCTACAATGAGCAGTTCTTC
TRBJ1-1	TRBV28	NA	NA	CASSLRGNTEAFF	TGTGCCAGCAGTTTACGGGGGAACACTGAAGCTTTCTTT
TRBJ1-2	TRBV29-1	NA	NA	CSVVGGDTYGYTF	TGCAGCGTTGTGGGGGGGGACACTTATGGCTACACCTTC
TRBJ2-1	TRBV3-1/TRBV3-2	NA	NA	CASSLIVRREQFF	TGTGCCAGCAGCCTAATCGTTCGGAGGGAGCAGTTCTTC
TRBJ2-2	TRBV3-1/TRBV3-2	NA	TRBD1	CASSLWTGSNTGELFF	TGTGCCAGCAGCCTATGGACAGGATCGAACACCGGGGAGCTGTTTTTT
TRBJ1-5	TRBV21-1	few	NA	CASSKALPGQGAGYSNQPQHF	TGTGCCAGCAGCAAAGCGCTGCCGGGACAGGGGGCCGGCTATAGCAATCAGCCCCAGCATTTT
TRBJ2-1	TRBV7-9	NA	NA	CASSFQRGSYNEQFF	TGTGCCAGCAGCTTCCAGCGAGGCTCCTACAATGAGCAGTTCTTC
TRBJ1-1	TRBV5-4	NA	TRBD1	CASSKQGALVNTEAFF	TGTGCCAGCAGCAAACAGGGGGCCCTGGTAAACACTGAAGCTTTCTTT
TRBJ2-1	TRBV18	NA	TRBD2	CASSPSERGFYNEQFF	TGTGCCAGCTCACCCTCGGAGCGGGGCTTCTACAATGAGCAGTTCTTC
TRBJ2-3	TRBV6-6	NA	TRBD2	CASSYSPGGQTDTQYF	TGTGCCAGCAGTTACTCCCCGGGGGGGCAAACAGATACGCAGTATTTT
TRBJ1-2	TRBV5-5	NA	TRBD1	CASSLVRDRNTF	TGTGCCAGCAGCTTGGTCAGGGACAGGAACACCTTC
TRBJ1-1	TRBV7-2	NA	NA	CASSLVRGNTEAFF	TGTGCCAGCAGCTTAGTCCGGGGGAACACTGAAGCTTTCTTT
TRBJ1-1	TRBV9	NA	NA	CASSAPAANTEAFF	TGTGCCAGCAGTGCCCCCGCGGCGAACACTGAAGCTTTCTTT
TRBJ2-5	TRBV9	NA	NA	CASSVEGGTQYF	TGTGCCAGCAGCGTAGAAGGGGGGACCCAGTACTTC
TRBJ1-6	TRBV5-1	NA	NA	CASSLVALNNSPLHF	TGCGCCAGCAGCCTGGTGGCCCTGAATAATTCACCCCTCCACTTT
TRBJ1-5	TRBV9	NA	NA	CASSPRESPPDQPQHF	TGTGCCAGCAGCCCCCGGGAAAGTCCCCCGGATCAGCCCCAGCATTTT